These T cell receptor beta chains were read from a single sample in a study of beta chain features in type 1 diabetes. Measured with immunoSEQ multiplex PCR; TCRdb has only the in-frame clones, and not every one. The table lists around 450,000 clones, 9.5% to 12% of them singletons, with more than 0.045% in the top ten. The sequenced sample consisted of naive CD4+ T cells from blood. The receptors derive from a woman between 18 and 29 years old in good health. Each CDR3 is given with its conserved first and last residue. A D gene is named only where the DNA matches it firmly.

. TRBJ2-3 TRBV7-2 CASSLGVTDTQYF
TRBD2 TRBJ2-2 TRBV9 CASSVTSGSYMGELFF
. TRBJ2-6 TRBV9 CASSPYVGRSSGANVLTF
. TRBJ2-1 TRBV4-3 CASSQDSLDEQFF
. TRBJ2-6 TRBV4-1 CASSPEKGSSGANVLTF
. TRBJ2-3 TRBV19 CASSIGGTDTQYF
. TRBJ2-4 TRBV4-3 CASSQAERGIQYF
TRBD2 TRBJ2-1 TRBV20-1 CSAGTSVEQFF
. TRBJ2-1 TRBV7-2 CASSLETADPSYNEQFF
TRBD2 TRBJ2-5 TRBV19 CASSMVELAGAQETQYF
. TRBJ1-2 TRBV7-9 CASSLQGRNYGYTF
. TRBJ2-3 TRBV19 CASMSLGRDTQYF
TRBD2 TRBJ2-1 TRBV5-1 CASSLRDSGGFSSYNEQFF
TRBD1 TRBJ1-1 TRBV2 CATSGTANTEAFF
TRBD1 TRBJ2-3 TRBV2 CASSQQGAGTDTQYF
. TRBJ2-2 TRBV11-3 CASSSRYQNTGELFF
. TRBJ1-2 TRBV20-1 CSRPGANGYTF